This T cell receptor beta chain was observed in a study of blood T cell repertoires in COVID-19. Study-wide context: From the United States, Italy and Spain came samples of acute and convalescent COVID-19. PBMCs, B-cell-depleted T cells, or T cells were the source of the cDNA or gDNA that made up the material.

Germline CDR1 and CDR2: SGHTA and FQGNSA. CDR3 length: 15 amino acids. V shed 5 bases, J shed 2 bases, and the junction held 4 bases outside the gene matches. In the original analysis: Reference gene primers were amplified, and this amplification served to estimate nucleated cell counts. The protocol was immunoSEQ multiplex PCR, while the TCRdb copy is restricted to in-frame clones and leaves out a portion. The V and J calls and clone size are taken from that table; D and trimming were inferred from the DNA. The sample comprises about 130,000 clones, around 73% of which are singletons, and over 9.5% rests with the top ten.

This TCR came from a man aged 55 to 69 who had recovered from COVID-19. The chain has TRBV7-2 and TRBJ2-2; 8 positions agree with TRBD1. Sequenced input: peripheral blood. CDR3: CASSPDRANTGELFF. The DNA of the CDR3 is TGTGCCAGCAGCCCGGACAGGGCTAACACCGGGGAGCTGTTTTTT.